Presented here are 18 T cell receptor beta chains from one specimen sequenced in a study of regulatory T cells in long-lasting Graves disease. For TCR beta, libraries came from iRepertoire HTBI primers and Arm-PCR of CDR3 regions. A single record per CDR3 protein comes from TCRdb applying MiXCR to the multiplex PCR reads. The sample yields hundreds of thousands of distinct CDR3 sequences, around 13% seen once. As for time point: newly diagnosed GD, antithyroid drugs for less than 3 months. Generation of the TCR library employed RNA extracted from PBMCs. These data were likewise used in another study, on T cells in Graves' hyperthyroidism and ophthalmopathy.

Source: peripheral blood mononuclear cells (PBMCs), taken at new diagnosis, from a patient treated with antithyroid drugs. Receptors originate from a woman between 25 and 40 years old with Graves disease.

At least ten counts were recorded for this clonotype. The chain has TRBV19 and TRBJ1-4, with 9 bases lining up with TRBD1. This CDR3 contains 15 residues. After removal of 7 bases from V and 6 bases from J, the junction contained 9 bases not matched to a gene. The germline V gene encodes CDR1 LNHDA and CDR2 SQIVND (reference sequence). The CDR3 DNA reads TGTGCCAGTACCTCGGGAGGGACAGGGTATGAAAAACTGTTTTTT. It translates to CASTSGGTGYEKLFF.

This clonotype was detected only once. The V call is TRBV4-3, the J call TRBJ2-2, with D hard to call. This CDR3 has 14 residues. Germline CDR1 is LGHNA and CDR2 is YSLEER. The ends were cut back, 3 bases at V and 1 base at J, with 6 bases in the middle. DNA of the CDR3: TGCGCCAGCAGCCAGACGGAGAACACCGGGGAGCTGTTTTTT. Encoded protein: CASSQTENTGELFF.

This chain uses TRBV15 with TRBJ1-2, with D uncertain. Trimming took off 3 bases at V and 1 base at J, with 3 bases between the two ends. Germline V gives CDR1 LNHNV, CDR2 YYDKDF (reference sequence). This CDR3 has 12 amino acids. The CDR3 is CATSSDNYGYTF. The CDR3 nucleotides are TGTGCCACCAGCAGCGATAACTATGGCTACACCTTC.

This clonotype was counted many times. This sequence joins TRBV6-4 and TRBJ1-2; a weak D match, TRBD1 (5 bases). This CDR3 is built from 16 residues. Germline loops: CDR1 MRHNA, CDR2 SNTAGT. V was trimmed by 8 bases and J by 3 bases, leaving 22 bases between them. The CDR3 DNA sequence: TGTGCCAGCGGCAAAGTACCTCCCAGGGTGTACTATGGCTACACCTTC. Translating it yields CASGKVPPRVYYGYTF.

This clonotype was seen at least ten times. The J gene is TRBJ1-4, the V gene TRBV19; D gene uncertain. The V end was cut by 0 bases, the J end by 0 bases, with 5 bases between. From germline, CDR1 is LNHDA and CDR2 SQIVND (reference sequence). The CDR3 is 15 residues long. CDR3 protein: CASSIERTTNEKLFF. CDR3 sequence (DNA): TGTGCCAGTAGTATAGAAAGGACAACTAATGAAAAACTGTTTTTT.

Many counts were recorded for this clonotype. The chain joins TRBV20-1 to TRBJ2-5; 11 nucleotides agree with TRBD2. V gave up 5 bases and J gave up 5 bases; unmatched junction bases: 7. Germline CDR1 and CDR2: DFQATT and SNEGSKA (reference sequence). CDR3 length equals 14 residues. The CDR3, as DNA: TGCAGTGCTTTGACTAGCGGGATGGGTGAGACCCAGTACTTC. The encoded protein is CSALTSGMGETQYF.

This clonotype was seen only a few times. This could be a read error, since a much larger clone is one nucleotide away. V gene TRBV28 combines with J gene TRBJ2-5; 13 bases agree with TRBD2. Germline CDR1 and CDR2: MDHEN and SYDVKM. This CDR3 spans 19 amino acids. The V gene end was trimmed by 4 bases and the J gene end by 4 bases; junction bases not matched to a gene: 15. CDR3 nucleotides: TGTGCCAGCAGTTCCTTGCCGGGACTAGCGGGGATTATATTAGAGACCCAGTACTTC. Amino acid sequence: CASSSLPGLAGIILETQYF.

As concerns this clonotype: A much larger clone lies a single base off, so this may be a read error. The chain links TRBV10-3 to TRBJ2-3; D gene uncertain. The CDR3 is 13 amino acids. V lost 7 bases, J lost 4 bases, and 12 bases lay in between. Germline CDR1 reads ENHRY; CDR2 reads SYGVKD. The CDR3 DNA reads as TGTGCCATCAACTTGCAGATCGCAGATACGCAGTATTTT. It encodes CAINLQIADTQYF.

At least ten counts were recorded for this clonotype. The chain links TRBV28 to TRBJ1-1; D uncertain. This CDR3 is built from 15 residues. Germline CDR1 MDHEN, CDR2 SYDVKM. The ends were cut back, 3 bases at V and 3 bases at J, with 14 bases in the middle. DNA for the CDR3: TGTGCCAGCAGTTTTGATTTTTTGGGAGACACTGAAGCTTTCTTT. Encoded protein: CASSFDFLGDTEAFF.

This clonotype was seen many times. This sequence joins TRBV12-3 or TRBV12-4 and TRBJ2-5, with TRBD2 as a possible D gene (5 bases). Trimming shortened V by 7 bases and J by 3 bases, and 9 bases separated the two germline ends. The CDR3 totals 12 residues. For the CDR3, the DNA is TGTGCCAGCAAGAGGGCAGAAGAGACCCAGTACTTC. It is translated as CASKRAEETQYF.

The rearrangement uses TRBV27 and TRBJ1-2; weak D call: TRBD1 (5 bases). In germline, CDR1 is MNHEY, CDR2 SMNVEV (reference sequence). The CDR3 is made up of 15 amino acids. With 6 bases removed from V and 3 bases from J, the gap between germline ends came to 17 bases. The CDR3 DNA reads as TGTGCCAGCAGACCAAACCCGACAGCTTACTATGGCTACACCTTC. Its protein is CASRPNPTAYYGYTF.

The gene calls are TRBV11-2 and TRBJ2-4; D not certain. Germline CDR1 SGHAT, CDR2 FQNNGV. V was cut by 5 bases and J by 6 bases, with 11 bases left in between. The CDR3 is made up of 13 amino acids. The CDR3 DNA is TGTGCCAGCAGCCTAAACTGGGGAAACATTCAGTACTTC. Amino acid sequence: CASSLNWGNIQYF. The whole variable domain, filled in from reference TRBV11-2 and TRBJ2-4, reads EAGVAQSPRYKIIEKRQSVAFWCNPISGHATLYWYQQILGQGPKLLIQFQNNGVVDDSQLPKDRFSAERLKGVDSTLKIQPAKLEDSAVYLCASSLNWGNIQYFGAGTRLSVL.

This clonotype was recorded at least ten times. The V call is TRBV20-1, the J call TRBJ2-3; possible D gene TRBD1, 5 bases. This CDR3 is 14 amino acids long. V was pared by 6 bases and J by 1 base, with 14 bases between. Germline CDR1 and CDR2: DFQATT and SNEGSKA (reference sequence). The CDR3 protein is CSARPTRGTDTQYF. DNA for the CDR3: TGCAGTGCCCGGCCGACCAGGGGCACAGATACGCAGTATTTT.

Ten or more counts support this clonotype. The gene calls are TRBV28 and TRBJ2-7, with D possibly being TRBD2 (5 bases). V was trimmed by 10 bases and J by 0 bases, leaving 13 bases between them. CDR1 MDHEN and CDR2 SYDVKM come from the germline V gene. This CDR3 region has 13 residues. CDR3 coding DNA: TGTGCCACCGCGAGGGAACCCTCCTACGAGCAGTACTTC. Translated, it gives CATAREPSYEQYF.

This clonotype occurred many times. The chain recombines TRBV19 with TRBJ2-1; 7 nucleotides match TRBD1. The CDR3 is 16 residues long. Germline CDR1 LNHDA, CDR2 SQIVND (reference sequence). V lost 3 bases and J lost 7; bases outside the gene matches: 12. The CDR3 region is CASSIIGANRGNEQFF. The CDR3 DNA reads as TGTGCCAGTAGTATCATTGGGGCAAACAGGGGAAATGAGCAGTTCTTC.

This clonotype was counted only a few times. This chain links TRBV6-1 with TRBJ1-1; 7 bases fit TRBD1. The CDR3 extends over 14 amino acids. V lost 6 bases, J lost 4 bases, and 8 bases stayed unmatched. Germline V gene lookup returns CDR1 MNHNS and CDR2 SASEGT. The CDR3 DNA is TGTGCCAGCAGCTACGAGGGGGCGCCCACTGAAGCTTTCTTT. Residues: CASSYEGAPTEAFF.

At least ten counts were recorded for this clonotype. The chain links TRBV2 to TRBJ1-5; D may be TRBD1 (5 bases). Germline V CDR1 and CDR2: SNHLY, FYNNEI. The V end lost 5 bases, the J end lost 4 bases, and 12 bases lay between the germline ends. CDR3 length: 14 residues. In DNA, the CDR3 is TGTGCCAGCAGTAACGGGGCCCTGAATCAGCCCCAGCATTTT. It yields the protein CASSNGALNQPQHF.

In DNA, the CDR3 is TGTGCCAGCAGTTACTCGAAACTAGCGGGAGTTGGTACGCAGTATTTT. Translation gives CASSYSKLAGVGTQYF. The chain couples TRBV6-2 or TRBV6-3 to TRBJ2-3; 11 bases map to TRBD2. With V trimmed by 0 bases and J by 8 bases, 7 bases remained unmatched. The CDR3 loop spans 16 amino acids. CDR1 and CDR2 from the germline V gene are MNHEY and SVGEGT.